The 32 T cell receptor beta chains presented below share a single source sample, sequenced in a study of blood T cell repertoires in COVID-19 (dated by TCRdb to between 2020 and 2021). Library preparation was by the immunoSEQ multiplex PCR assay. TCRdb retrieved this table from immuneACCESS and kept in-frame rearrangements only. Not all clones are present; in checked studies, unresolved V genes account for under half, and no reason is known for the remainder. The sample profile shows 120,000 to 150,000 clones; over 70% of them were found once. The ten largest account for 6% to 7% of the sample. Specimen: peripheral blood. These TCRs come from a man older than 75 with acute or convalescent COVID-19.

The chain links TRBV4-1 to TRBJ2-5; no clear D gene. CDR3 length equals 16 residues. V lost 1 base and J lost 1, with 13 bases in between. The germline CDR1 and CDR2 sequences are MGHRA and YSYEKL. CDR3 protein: CASSQGANAPQETQYF. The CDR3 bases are TGCGCCAGCAGCCAAGGGGCCAACGCTCCCCAAGAGACCCAGTACTTC.

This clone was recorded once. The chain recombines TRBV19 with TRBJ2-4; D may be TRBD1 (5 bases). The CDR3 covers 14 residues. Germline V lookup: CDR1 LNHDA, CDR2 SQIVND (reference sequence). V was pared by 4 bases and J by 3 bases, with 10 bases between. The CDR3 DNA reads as TGTGCCAGTAGTAGACAGTACGACAAAAACATTCAGTACTTC. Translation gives CASSRQYDKNIQYF.

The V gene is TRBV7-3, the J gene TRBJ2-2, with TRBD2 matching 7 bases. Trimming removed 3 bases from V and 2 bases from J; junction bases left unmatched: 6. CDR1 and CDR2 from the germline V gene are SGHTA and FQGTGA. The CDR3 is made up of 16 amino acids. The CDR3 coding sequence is TGTGCCAGCAGCTTTGTGGCTAGCGGAAACACCGGGGAGCTGTTTTTT. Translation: CASSFVASGNTGELFF.

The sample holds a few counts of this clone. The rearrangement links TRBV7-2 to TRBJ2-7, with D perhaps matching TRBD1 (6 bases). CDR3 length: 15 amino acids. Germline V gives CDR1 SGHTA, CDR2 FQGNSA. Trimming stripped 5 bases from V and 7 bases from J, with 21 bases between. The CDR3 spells CASSPQRGDTGEQYF. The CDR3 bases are TGTGCCAGCAGCCCCCAACGTGGGGACACCGGAGAGCAGTACTTC.

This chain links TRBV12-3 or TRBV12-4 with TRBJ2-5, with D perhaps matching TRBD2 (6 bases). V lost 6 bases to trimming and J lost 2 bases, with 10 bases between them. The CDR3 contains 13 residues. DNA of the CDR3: TGTGCCAGCAGGCGGGACTCTCAAGAGACCCAGTACTTC. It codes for CASRRDSQETQYF.

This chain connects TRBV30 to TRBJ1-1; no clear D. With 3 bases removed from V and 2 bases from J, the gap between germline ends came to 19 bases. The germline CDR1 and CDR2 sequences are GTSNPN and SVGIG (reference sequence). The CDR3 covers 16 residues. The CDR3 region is CAWSRGRGSDNTEAFF. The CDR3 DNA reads TGTGCCTGGAGCCGAGGGCGGGGTAGCGACAACACTGAAGCTTTCTTT.

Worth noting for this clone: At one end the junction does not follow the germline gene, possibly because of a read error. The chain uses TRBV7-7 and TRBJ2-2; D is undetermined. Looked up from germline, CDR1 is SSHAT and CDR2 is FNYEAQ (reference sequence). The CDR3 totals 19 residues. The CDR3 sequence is CASSLVPAQMRMNTGELFF. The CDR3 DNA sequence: TGTGCTAGCAGCTTAGTCCCTGCCCAAATGAGGATGAACACCGGGGAGCTGTTTTTT. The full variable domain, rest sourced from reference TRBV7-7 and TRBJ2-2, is GAGVSQSPRYKVTKRGQDVTLRCDPISSHATLYWYQQALGQGPEFLTYFNYEAQPDKSGLPSDRFSAERPEGSISTLTIQRTEQRDSAMYRCASSLVPAQMRMNTGELFFGEGSRLTVL.

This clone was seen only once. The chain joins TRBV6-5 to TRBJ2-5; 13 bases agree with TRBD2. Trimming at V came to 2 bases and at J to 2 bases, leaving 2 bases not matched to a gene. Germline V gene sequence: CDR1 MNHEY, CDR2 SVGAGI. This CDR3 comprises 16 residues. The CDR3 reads CASSYRTSGRQETQYF. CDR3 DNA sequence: TGTGCCAGCAGTTACAGGACTAGCGGGAGACAAGAGACCCAGTACTTC.

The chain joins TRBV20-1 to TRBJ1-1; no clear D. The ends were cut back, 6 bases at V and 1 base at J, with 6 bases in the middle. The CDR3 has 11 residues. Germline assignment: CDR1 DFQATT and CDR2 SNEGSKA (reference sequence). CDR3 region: CSAEGNTEAFF. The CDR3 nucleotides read TGCAGTGCGGAGGGGAACACTGAAGCTTTCTTT.

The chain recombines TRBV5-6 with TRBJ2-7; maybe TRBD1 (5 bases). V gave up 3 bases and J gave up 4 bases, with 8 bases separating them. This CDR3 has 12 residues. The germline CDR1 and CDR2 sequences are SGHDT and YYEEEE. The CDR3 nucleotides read TGTGCCAGCAGCTCAGGGAAATACGAGCAGTACTTC. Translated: CASSSGKYEQYF. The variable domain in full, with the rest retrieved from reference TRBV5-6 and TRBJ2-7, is DAGVTQSPTHLIKTRGQQVTLRCSPKSGHDTVSWYQQALGQGPQFIFQYYEEEERQRGNFPDRFSGHQFPNYSSELNVNALLLGDSALYLCASSSGKYEQYFGPGTRLTVT.

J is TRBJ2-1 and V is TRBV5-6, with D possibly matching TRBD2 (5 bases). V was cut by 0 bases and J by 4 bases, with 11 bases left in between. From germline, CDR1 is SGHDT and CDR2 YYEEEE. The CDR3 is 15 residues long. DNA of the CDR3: TGTGCCAGCAGCTTGGGAGCTAGCCGATACAATGAGCAGTTCTTC. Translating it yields CASSLGASRYNEQFF.

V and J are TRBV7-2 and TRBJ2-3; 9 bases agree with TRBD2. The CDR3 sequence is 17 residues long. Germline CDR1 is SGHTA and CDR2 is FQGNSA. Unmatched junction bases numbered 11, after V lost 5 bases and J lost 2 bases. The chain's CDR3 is CASSPRGGELITDTQYF. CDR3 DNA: TGTGCCAGCAGCCCCCGCGGGGGGGAACTAATCACAGATACGCAGTATTTT.

CDR3 loop: CASTLTEYTEAFF. DNA for the CDR3: TGTGCCAGCACCCTGACAGAATACACTGAAGCTTTCTTT. This chain joins TRBV7-9 and TRBJ1-1; weak D call: TRBD1 (5 bases). This CDR3 has 13 residues. Between the trimmed V and J ends, which lost 7 bases and 3 bases, there was a span of 12 bases. Germline assignment: CDR1 SEHNR and CDR2 FQNEAQ (reference sequence).

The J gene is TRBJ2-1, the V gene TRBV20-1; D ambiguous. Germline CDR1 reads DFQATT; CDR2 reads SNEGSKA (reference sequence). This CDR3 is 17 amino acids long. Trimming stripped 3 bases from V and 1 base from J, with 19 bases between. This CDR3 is CSASSPGSTRSYNEQFF. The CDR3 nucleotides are TGCAGTGCTAGTTCCCCCGGCTCCACGAGGTCCTACAATGAGCAGTTCTTC.

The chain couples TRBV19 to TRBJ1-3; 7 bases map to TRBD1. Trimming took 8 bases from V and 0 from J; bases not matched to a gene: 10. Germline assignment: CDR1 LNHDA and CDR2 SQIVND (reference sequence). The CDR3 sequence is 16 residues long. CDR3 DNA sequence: TGTGCCAGTGGGGACAGTATGCTATACTCTGGAAACACCATATATTTT. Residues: CASGDSMLYSGNTIYF.

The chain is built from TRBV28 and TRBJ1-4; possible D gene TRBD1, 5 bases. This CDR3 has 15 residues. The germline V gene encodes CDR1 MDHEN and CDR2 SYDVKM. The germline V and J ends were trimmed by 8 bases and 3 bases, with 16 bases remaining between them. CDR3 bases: TGTGCCAGCCGCGCAGGGTTTCTTTCTAATGAAAAACTGTTTTTT. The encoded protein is CASRAGFLSNEKLFF. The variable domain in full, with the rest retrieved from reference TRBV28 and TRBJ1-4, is DVKVTQSSRYLVKRTGEKVFLECVQDMDHENMFWYRQDPGLGLRLIYFSYDVKMKEKGDIPEGYSVSREKKERFSLILESASTNQTSMYLCASRAGFLSNEKLFFGSGTQLSVL.

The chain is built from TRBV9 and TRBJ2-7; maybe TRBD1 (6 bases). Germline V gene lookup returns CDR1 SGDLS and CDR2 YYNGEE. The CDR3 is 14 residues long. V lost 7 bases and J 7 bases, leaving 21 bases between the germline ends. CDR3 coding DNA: TGTGCCAGCCACCGGGACAACGGGCGGTGGGAGCAGTACTTC. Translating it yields CASHRDNGRWEQYF.

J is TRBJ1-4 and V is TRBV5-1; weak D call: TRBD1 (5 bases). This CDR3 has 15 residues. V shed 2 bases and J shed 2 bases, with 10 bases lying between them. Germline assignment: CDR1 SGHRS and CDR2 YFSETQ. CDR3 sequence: CASSFRESTNEKLFF. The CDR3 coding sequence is TGCGCCAGCAGCTTCAGGGAATCGACTAATGAAAAACTGTTTTTT.

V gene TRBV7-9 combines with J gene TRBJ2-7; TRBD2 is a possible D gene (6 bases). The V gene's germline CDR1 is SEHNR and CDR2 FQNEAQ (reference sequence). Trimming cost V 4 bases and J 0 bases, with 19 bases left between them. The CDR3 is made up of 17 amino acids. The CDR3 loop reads CASSSSLGTWSSYEQYF. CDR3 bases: TGTGCCAGCAGCTCCTCACTTGGGACTTGGAGCTCCTACGAGCAGTACTTC.

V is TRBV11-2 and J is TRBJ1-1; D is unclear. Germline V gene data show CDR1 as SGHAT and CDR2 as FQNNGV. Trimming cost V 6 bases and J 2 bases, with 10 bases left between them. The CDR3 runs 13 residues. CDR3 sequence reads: CASSLRFNTEAFF. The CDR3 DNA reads TGTGCCAGCAGTTTGAGATTCAACACTGAAGCTTTCTTT.

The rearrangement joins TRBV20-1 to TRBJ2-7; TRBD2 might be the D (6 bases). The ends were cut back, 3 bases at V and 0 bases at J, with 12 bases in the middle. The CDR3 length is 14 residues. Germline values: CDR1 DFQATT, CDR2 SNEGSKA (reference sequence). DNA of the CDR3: TGCAGTGCTAGTCCTTTGGGGGGCTCCTACGAGCAGTACTTC. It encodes CSASPLGGSYEQYF.

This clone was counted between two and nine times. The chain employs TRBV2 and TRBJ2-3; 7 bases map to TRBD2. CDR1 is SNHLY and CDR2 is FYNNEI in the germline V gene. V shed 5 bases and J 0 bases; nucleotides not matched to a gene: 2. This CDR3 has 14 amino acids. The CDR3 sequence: CASSWTSSTDTQYF. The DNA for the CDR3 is TGTGCCAGCAGTTGGACTAGTAGCACAGATACGCAGTATTTT.

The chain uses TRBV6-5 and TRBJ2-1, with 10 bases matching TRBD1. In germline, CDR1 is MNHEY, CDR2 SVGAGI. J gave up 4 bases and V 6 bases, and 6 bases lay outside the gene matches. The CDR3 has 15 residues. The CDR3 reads CASRQTGGSYNEQFF. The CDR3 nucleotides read TGTGCCAGCAGACAGACAGGGGGCTCTTACAATGAGCAGTTCTTC.

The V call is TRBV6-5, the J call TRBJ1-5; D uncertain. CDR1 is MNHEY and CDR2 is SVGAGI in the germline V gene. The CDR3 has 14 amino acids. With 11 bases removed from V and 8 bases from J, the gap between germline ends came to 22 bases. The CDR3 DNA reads TGTGCCGCCCGACGGAGTGGGGTCGGGGAGCCCCAGCATTTT. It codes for CAARRSGVGEPQHF.

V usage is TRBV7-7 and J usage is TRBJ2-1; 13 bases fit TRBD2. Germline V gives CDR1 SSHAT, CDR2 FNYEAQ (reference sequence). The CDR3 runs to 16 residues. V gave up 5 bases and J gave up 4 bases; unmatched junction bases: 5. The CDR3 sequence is CASSPGLAGLYNEQFF. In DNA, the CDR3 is TGTGCCAGCAGCCCGGGACTAGCGGGACTATACAATGAGCAGTTCTTC.

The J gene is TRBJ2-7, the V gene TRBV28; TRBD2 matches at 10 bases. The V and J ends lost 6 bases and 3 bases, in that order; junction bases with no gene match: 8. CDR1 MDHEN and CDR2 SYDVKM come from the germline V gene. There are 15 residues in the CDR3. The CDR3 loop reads CASSQRTSGRYEQYF. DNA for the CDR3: TGTGCCAGCAGCCAGAGGACTAGCGGTCGCTACGAGCAGTACTTC.

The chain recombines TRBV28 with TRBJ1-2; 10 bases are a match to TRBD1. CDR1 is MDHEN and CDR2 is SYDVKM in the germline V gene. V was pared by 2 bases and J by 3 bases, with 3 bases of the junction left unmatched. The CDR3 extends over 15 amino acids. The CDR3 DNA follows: TGTGCCAGCAGTTTAACCGGGACAGGGGACTATGGCTACACCTTC. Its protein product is CASSLTGTGDYGYTF.

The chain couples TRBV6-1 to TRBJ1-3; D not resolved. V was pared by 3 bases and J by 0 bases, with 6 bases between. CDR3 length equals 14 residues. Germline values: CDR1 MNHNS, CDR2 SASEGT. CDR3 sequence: CASSDDYSGNTIYF. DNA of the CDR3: TGTGCCAGCAGTGATGACTACTCTGGAAACACCATATATTTT.

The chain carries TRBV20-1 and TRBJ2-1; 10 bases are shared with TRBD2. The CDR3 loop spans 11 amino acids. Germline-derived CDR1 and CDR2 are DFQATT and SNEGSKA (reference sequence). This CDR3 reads CRLAGHNEQFF. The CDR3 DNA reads TGCAGACTAGCGGGGCACAATGAGCAGTTCTTC.

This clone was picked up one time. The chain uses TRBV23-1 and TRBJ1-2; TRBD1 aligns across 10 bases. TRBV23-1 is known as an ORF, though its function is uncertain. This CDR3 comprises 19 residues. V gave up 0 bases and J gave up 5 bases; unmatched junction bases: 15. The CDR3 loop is CASSQSRGLRDRGKYGYTF. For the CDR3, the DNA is TGCGCCAGCAGTCAATCGAGAGGCTTACGGGACAGGGGAAAGTATGGCTACACCTTC.

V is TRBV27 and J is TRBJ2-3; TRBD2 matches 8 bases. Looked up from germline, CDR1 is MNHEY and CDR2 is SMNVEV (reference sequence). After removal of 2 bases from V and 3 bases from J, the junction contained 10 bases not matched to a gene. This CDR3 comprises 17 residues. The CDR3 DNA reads TGTGCCAGCAGTTTAAGGGGACTAGAATTGAGTACAGATACGCAGTATTTT. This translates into CASSLRGLELSTDTQYF.

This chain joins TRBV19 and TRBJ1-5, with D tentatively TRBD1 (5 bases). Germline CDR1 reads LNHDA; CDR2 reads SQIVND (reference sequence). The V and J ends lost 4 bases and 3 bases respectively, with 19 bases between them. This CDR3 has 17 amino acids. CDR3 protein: CASSNIAWQGLNQPQHF. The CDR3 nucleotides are TGTGCCAGTAGTAATATCGCTTGGCAGGGACTCAATCAGCCCCAGCATTTT.